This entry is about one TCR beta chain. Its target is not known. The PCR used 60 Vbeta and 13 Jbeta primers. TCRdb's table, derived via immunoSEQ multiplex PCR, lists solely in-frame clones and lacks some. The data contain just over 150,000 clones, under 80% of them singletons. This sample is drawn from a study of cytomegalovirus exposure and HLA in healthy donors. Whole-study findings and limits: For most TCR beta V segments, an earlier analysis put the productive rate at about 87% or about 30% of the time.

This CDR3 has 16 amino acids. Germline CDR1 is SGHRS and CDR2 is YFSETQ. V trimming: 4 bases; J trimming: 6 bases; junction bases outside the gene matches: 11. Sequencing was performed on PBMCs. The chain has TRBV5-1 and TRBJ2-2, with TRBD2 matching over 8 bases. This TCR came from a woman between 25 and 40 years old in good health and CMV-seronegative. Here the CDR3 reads CASSPPGGAAPGELFF. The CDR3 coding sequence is TGCGCCAGCAGCCCCCCCGGGGGGGCGGCCCCCGGGGAGCTGTTTTTT.